This T cell receptor beta chain was captured by sequencing in a study of shared clonotypes between healthy human individuals. This clone appeared once. Its antigen remains unknown. Study-level results: In several donors, 4.5% to 5.5% of naive CD4 clonotypes appeared in common. The study drew on few donors, limiting represented genetic and exposure-history diversity.

Sorted-subset replicate PCRs used about 200 ng DNA, approximately 27,000 T cell genomes. In the original analysis: Junction-only sequences without quality scores were provided by ImmunoSEQ, so filtering was different. TCRdb's copy holds only in-frame clones and misses some; the assay was immunoSEQ multiplex PCR. V and J calls and clone size are given by that table; D and trimming were obtained from the DNA. The sample has some 2 million clones, about 94% seen once. Germline V CDR1 and CDR2: MNHEY, SVGAGI. The CDR3 is 13 residues long. The V end lost 4 bases, the J end lost 4 bases, and 10 bases lay between the germline ends. Cells designated naive CD8 were CD45RO-negative and were positively selected for CCR7, with terminally differentiated effector memory CD45RA+ cells excluded.

The clonotype originates from a man in his late teens or twenties in good health. Sequencing used naive CD8+ T cells sorted from blood. The J gene is TRBJ2-5, the V gene TRBV6-5; weak D call: TRBD1 (5 bases). The DNA for the CDR3 is TGTGCCAGCAGTTCAGGGCAGGGAGAGACCCAGTACTTC. Encoded protein: CASSSGQGETQYF.